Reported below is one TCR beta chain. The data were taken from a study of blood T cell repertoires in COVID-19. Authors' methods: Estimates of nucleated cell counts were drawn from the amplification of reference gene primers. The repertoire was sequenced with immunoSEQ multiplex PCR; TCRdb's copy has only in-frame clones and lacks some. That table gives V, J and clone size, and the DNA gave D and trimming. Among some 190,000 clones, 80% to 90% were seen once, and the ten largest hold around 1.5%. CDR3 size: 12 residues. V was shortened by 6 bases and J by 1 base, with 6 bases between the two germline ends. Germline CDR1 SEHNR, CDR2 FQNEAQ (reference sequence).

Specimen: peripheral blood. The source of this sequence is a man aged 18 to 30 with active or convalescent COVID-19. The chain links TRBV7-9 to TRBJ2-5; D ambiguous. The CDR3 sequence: CASSSVQETQYF. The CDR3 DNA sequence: TGTGCCAGCAGTTCTGTCCAAGAGACCCAGTACTTC.